This T cell receptor (beta chain) was captured by sequencing in a study of T cell responses to AZD1222 COVID-19 vaccine. Study-wide points: Among AZD1222 vaccinees, only six were seropositive at baseline.

Trimming stripped 7 bases from V and 1 base from J, with 10 bases between. Germline V gene lookup returns CDR1 MNHEY and CDR2 SMNVEV (reference sequence). CDR3 length: 14 amino acids. The table came from immunoSEQ multiplex PCR; TCRdb's copy has only in-frame clones and leaves some out. This table has 95,000 to 150,000 clones, roughly nine tenths appearing once. Concerning this clone: Its target is unknown.

This chain connects TRBV27 to TRBJ1-4, with D unclear. This clonotype originated in an adult in good health. Sequencing used peripheral blood, obtained on day 0 of AZD1222 vaccination. CDR3: CASKTLETNEKLFF. CDR3 coding DNA: TGTGCCAGCAAAACCCTGGAAACTAATGAAAAACTGTTTTTT. Supplemented by reference TRBV27 and TRBJ1-4, the full variable domain reads EAQVTQNPRYLITVTGKKLTVTCSQNMNHEYMSWYRQDPGLGLRQIYYSMNVEVTDKGDVPEGYKVSRKEKRNFPLILESPSPNQTSLYFCASKTLETNEKLFFGSGTQLSVL.